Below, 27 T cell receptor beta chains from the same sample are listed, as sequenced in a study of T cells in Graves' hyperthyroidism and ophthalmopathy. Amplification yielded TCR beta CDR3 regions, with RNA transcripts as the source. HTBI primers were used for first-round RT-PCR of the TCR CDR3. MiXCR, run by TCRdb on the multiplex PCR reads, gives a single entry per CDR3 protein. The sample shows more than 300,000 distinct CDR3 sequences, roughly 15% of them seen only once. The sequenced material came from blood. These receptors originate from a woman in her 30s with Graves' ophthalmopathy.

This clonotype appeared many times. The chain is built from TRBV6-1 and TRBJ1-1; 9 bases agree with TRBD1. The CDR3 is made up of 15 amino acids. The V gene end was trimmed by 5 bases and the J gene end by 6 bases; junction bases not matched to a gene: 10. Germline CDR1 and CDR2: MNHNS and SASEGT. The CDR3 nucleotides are TGTGCCAGCAGTACAAAACCGGGACAGGGTTCTGAAGCTTTCTTT. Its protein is CASSTKPGQGSEAFF.

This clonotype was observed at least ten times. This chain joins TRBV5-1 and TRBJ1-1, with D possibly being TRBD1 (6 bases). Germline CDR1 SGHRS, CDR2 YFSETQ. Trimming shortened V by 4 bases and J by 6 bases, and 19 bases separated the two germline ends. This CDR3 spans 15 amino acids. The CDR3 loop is CASSGLTGIGAEAFF. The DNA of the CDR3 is TGCGCCAGCAGCGGCCTTACAGGGATCGGCGCTGAAGCTTTCTTT.

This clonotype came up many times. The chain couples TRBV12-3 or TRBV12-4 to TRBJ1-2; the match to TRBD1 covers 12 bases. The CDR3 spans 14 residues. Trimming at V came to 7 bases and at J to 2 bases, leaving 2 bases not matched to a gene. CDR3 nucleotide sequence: TGTGCCAGCAAGGGACAGGGGGCGAACTATGGCTACACCTTC. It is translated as CASKGQGANYGYTF.

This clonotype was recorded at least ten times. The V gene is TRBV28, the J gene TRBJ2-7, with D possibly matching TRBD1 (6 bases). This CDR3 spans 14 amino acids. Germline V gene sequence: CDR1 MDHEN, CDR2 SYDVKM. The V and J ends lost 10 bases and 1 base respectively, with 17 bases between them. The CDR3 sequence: CATLKAGDSYEQYF. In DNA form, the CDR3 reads TGTGCCACTCTTAAAGCAGGGGATTCCTACGAGCAGTACTTC.

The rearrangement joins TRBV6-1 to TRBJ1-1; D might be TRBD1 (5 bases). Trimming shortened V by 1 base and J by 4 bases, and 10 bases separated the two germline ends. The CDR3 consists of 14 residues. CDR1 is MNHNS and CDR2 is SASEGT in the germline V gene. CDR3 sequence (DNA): TGTGCCAGCAGTGAAGTTTGGGGGAGCACTGAAGCTTTCTTT. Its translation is CASSEVWGSTEAFF.

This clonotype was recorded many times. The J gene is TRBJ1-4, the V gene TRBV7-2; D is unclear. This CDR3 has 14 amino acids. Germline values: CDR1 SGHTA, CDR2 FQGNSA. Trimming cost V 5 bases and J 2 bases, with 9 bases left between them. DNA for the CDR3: TGTGCCAGCAGCCCTAGGGCGACTAATGAAAAACTGTTTTTT. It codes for CASSPRATNEKLFF.

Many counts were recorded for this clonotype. The CDR3 DNA reads as TGTGCCAGCAGTCCCCGCGGGGGCGCCTACAATGAGCAGTTCTTC. Translated: CASSPRGGAYNEQFF. The rearrangement uses TRBV27 and TRBJ2-1, with a tentative D call TRBD2 (7 bases). This CDR3 region has 15 residues. The V gene lost 5 bases and the J gene lost 2 bases, with 13 bases spanning the gap. In germline, CDR1 is MNHEY, CDR2 SMNVEV (reference sequence).

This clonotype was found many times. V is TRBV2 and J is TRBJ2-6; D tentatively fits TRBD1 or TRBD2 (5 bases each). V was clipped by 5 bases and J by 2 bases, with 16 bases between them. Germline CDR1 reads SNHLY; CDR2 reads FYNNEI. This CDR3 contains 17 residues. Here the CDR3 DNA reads TGTGCCAGCAGTTACGGGGTCAGGGCTACTGGGGCCAACGTCCTGACTTTC. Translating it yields CASSYGVRATGANVLTF. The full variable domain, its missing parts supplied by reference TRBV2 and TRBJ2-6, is EPEVTQTPSHQVTQMGQEVILRCVPISNHLYFYWYRQILGQKVEFLVSFYNNEISEKSEIFDDQFSVERPDGSNFTLKIRSTKLEDSAMYFCASSYGVRATGANVLTFGAGSRLTVL.

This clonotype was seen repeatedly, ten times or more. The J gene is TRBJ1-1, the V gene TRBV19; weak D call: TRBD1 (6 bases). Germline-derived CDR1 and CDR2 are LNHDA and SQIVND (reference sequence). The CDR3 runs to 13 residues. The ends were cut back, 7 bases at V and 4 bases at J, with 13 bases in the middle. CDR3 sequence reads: CASTIRQATEAFF. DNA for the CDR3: TGTGCCAGTACCATACGACAGGCCACTGAAGCTTTCTTT.

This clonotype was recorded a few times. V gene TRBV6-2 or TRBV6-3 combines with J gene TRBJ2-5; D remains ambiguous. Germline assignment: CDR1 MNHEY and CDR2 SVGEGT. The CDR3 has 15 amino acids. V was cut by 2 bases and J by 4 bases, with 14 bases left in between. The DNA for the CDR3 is TGTGCCAGCAGTTACCCACGATTTGTATCAGAGACCCAGTACTTC. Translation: CASSYPRFVSETQYF.

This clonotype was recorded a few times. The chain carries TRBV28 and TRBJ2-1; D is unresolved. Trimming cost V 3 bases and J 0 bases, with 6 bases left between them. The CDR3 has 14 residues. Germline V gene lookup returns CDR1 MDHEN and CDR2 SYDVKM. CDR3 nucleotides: TGTGCCAGCAGTTTTGGGCCCTCCTACAATGAGCAGTTCTTC. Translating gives CASSFGPSYNEQFF.

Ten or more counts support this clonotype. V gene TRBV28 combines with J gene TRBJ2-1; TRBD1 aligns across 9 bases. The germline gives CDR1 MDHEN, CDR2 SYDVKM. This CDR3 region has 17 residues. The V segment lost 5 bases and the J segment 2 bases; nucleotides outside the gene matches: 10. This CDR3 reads CASSRTSGTGTYNEQFF. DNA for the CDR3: TGTGCCAGCAGTCGCACCTCGGGGACAGGGACCTACAATGAGCAGTTCTTC.

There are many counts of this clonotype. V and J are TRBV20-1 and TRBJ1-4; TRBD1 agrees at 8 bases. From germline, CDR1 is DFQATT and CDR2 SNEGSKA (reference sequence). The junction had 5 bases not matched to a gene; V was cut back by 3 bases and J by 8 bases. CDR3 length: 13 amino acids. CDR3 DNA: TGCAGTGCTAGGGACAGGGAATTCGAAAAACTGTTTTTT. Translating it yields CSARDREFEKLFF.

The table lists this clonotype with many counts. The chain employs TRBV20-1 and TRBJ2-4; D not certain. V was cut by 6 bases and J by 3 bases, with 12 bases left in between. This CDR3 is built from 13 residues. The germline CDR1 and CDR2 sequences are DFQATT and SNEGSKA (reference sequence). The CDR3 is CSAPKGIKNIQYF. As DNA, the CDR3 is TGCAGTGCACCCAAAGGCATCAAAAACATTCAGTACTTC.

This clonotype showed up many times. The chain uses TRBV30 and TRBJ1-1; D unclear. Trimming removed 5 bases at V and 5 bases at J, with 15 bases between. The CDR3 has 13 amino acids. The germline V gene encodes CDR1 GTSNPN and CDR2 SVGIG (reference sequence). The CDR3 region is CAWVSDRLTEAFF. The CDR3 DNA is TGTGCCTGGGTATCAGACCGACTTACTGAAGCTTTCTTT.

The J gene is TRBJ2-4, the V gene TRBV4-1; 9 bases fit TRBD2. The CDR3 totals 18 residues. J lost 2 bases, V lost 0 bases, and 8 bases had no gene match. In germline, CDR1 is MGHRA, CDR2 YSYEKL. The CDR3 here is CASSQDPLAGASKNIQYF. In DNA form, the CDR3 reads TGCGCCAGCAGCCAAGATCCGTTAGCGGGGGCGTCCAAAAACATTCAGTACTTC.

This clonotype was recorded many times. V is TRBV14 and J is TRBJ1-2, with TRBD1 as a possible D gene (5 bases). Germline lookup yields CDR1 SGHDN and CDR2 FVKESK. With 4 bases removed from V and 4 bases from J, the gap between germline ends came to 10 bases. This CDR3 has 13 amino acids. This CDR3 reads CASSPGLLYGYTF. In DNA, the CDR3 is TGTGCCAGCAGCCCGGGACTACTCTATGGCTACACCTTC.

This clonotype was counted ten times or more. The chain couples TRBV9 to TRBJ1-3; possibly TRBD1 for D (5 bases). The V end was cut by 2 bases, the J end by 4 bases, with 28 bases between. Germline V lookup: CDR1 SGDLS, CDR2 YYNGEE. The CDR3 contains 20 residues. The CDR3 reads CASSVKAGFRVNDRGNTIYF. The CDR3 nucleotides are TGTGCCAGCAGCGTTAAGGCGGGGTTCAGGGTTAACGACAGAGGAAACACCATATATTTT.

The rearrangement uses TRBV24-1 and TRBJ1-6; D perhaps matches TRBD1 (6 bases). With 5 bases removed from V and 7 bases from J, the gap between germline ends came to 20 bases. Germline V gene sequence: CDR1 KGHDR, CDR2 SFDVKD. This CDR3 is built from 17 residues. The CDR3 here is CATSALDRRIWNSPLHF. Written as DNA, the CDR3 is TGTGCCACCAGTGCTTTAGACAGGAGGATTTGGAATTCACCCCTCCACTTT.

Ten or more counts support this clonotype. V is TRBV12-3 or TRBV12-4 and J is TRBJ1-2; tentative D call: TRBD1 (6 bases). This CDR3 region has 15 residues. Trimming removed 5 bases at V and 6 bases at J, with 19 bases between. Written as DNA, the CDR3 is TGTGCCAGCAGTCCCCACGGACAGTCCTTAGATGGCTACACCTTC. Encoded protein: CASSPHGQSLDGYTF.

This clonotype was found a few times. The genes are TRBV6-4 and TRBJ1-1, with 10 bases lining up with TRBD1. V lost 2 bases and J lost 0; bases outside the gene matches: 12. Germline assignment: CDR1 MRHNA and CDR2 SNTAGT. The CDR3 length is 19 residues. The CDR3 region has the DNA TGTGCCAGCAGTGACCCTAAGGGACAGGGGCGGATCATGAACACTGAAGCTTTCTTT. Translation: CASSDPKGQGRIMNTEAFF.

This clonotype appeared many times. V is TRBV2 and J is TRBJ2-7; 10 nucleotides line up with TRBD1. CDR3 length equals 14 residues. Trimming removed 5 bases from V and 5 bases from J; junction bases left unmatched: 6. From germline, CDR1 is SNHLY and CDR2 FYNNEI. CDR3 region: CASSRTGGGNEQYF. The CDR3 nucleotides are TGTGCCAGCAGTAGGACAGGGGGAGGAAACGAGCAGTACTTC.

CDR3 coding DNA: TGTGCCAGCAGCTTCCTAAAACAGGGGGGTGAAAAACTGTTTTTT. Translation gives CASSFLKQGGEKLFF. V and J are TRBV7-9 and TRBJ1-4; TRBD1 agrees at 8 bases. With V trimmed by 3 bases and J by 7 bases, 7 bases remained unmatched. The V gene's germline CDR1 is SEHNR and CDR2 FQNEAQ (reference sequence). The CDR3 has 15 amino acids.

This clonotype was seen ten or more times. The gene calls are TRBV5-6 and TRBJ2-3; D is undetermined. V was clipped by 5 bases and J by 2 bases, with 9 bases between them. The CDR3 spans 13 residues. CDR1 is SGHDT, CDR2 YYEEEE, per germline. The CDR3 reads CASRRDATDTQYF. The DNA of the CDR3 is TGTGCCAGCAGGAGAGATGCCACAGATACGCAGTATTTT.

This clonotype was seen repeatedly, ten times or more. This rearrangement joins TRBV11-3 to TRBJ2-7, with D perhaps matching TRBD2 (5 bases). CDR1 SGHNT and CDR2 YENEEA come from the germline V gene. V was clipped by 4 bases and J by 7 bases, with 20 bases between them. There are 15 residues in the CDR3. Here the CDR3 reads CASSSPGVVVEEQYF. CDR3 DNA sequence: TGTGCCAGCAGCTCCCCCGGGGTAGTTGTCGAGGAGCAGTACTTC. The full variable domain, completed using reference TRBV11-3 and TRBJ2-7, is EAGVVQSPRYKIIEKKQPVAFWCNPISGHNTLYWYLQNLGQGPELLIRYENEEAVDDSQLPKDRFSAERLKGVDSTLKIQPAELGDSAVYLCASSSPGVVVEEQYFGPGTRLTVT.

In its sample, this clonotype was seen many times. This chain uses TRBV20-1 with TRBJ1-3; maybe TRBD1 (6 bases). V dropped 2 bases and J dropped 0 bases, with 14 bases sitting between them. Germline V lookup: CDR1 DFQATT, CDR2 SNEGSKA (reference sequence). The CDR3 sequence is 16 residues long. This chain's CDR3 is CSARTAGQHSGNTIYF. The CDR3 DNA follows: TGCAGTGCTAGAACCGCGGGACAACACTCTGGAAACACCATATATTTT.

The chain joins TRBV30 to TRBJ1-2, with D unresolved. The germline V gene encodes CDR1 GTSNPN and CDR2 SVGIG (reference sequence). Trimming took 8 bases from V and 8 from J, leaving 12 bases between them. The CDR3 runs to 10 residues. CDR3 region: CARMAEGYTF. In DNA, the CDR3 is TGTGCCCGGATGGCGGAAGGCTACACCTTC.